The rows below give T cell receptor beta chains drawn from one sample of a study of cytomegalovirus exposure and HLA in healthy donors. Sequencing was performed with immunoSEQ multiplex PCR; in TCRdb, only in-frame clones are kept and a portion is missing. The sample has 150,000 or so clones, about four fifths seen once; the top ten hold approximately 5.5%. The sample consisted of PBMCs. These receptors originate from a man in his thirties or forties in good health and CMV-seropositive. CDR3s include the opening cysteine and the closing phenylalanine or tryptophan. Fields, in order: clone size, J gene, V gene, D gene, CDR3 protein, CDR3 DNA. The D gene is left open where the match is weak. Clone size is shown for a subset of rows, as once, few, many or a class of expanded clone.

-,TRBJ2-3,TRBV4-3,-,CASSQGGPDTQYF,TGCGCCAGCAGCCAGGGGGGGCCAGATACGCAGTATTTT
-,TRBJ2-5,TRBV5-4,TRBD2,CASSLSVAGGPEETQYF,TGTGCCAGCAGCTTGAGTGTGGCGGGGGGGCCGGAGGAGACCCAGTACTTC
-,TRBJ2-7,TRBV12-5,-,CASGEGARMENEQYF,TGTGCTAGTGGCGAAGGTGCTCGGATGGAGAACGAGCAGTACTTC
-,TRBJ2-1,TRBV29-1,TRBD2,CSVDYTGLAGYNEQFF,TGCAGCGTTGATTATACCGGACTAGCGGGATACAATGAGCAGTTCTTC
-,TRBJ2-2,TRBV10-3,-,CAIRVVGVSTGELFF,TGTGCCATCAGGGTGGTCGGGGTCTCCACCGGGGAGCTGTTTTTT
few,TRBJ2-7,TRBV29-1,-,CSVAPSAYEQYF,TGCAGCGTTGCTCCATCAGCCTACGAGCAGTACTTC
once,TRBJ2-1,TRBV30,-,CAWSSRGSTEQFF,TGTGCCTGGAGTTCGAGAGGGAGTACTGAGCAGTTCTTC
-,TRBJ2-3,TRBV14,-,CASSDEWGLTDTQYF,TGTGCCAGCAGCGACGAGTGGGGGCTCACAGATACGCAGTATTTT
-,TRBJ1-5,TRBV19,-,CASRTDSNQPQHF,TGTGCCAGTCGGACAGATAGCAATCAGCCCCAGCATTTT
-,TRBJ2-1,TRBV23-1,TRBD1,CASSLHHSDRVDEQFF,TGCGCCAGCAGTCTCCACCACTCGGACAGGGTCGATGAGCAGTTCTTC
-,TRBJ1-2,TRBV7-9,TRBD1,CSSSSGTGTYGYTF,TGTTCCAGCAGCTCCGGGACAGGGACCTATGGCTACACCTTC
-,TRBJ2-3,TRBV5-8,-,CASSFLGTPTDTQYF,TGTGCCAGCAGCTTCCTAGGGACTCCCACAGATACGCAGTATTTT
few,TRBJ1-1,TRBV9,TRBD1,CASSEGTVNTEAFF,TGTGCCAGCAGCGAGGGGACAGTGAACACTGAAGCTTTCTTT
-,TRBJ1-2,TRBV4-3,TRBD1,CASSRTGGEGYTF,TGCGCCAGCAGCCGAACAGGGGGTGAAGGCTACACCTTC
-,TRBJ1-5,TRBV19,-,CASLDSYNQPQHF,TGTGCCAGCTTGGACAGCTACAATCAGCCCCAGCATTTT
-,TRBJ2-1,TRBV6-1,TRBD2,CASILAGVIYEQFF,TGTGCCAGCATTCTAGCGGGAGTAATCTATGAGCAGTTCTTC
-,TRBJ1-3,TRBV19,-,CASRTGTGNTIYF,TGTGCCAGTAGAACAGGGACCGGAAACACCATATATTTT
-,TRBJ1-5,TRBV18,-,CASSHYNREPQPQHF,TGTGCCAGCTCACATTACAATAGGGAGCCTCAGCCCCAGCATTTT
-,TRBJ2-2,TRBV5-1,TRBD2,CASSWEGLNTGELFF,TGCGCCAGCAGCTGGGAGGGCCTAAACACCGGGGAGCTGTTTTTT
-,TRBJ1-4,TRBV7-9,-,CASSLQVTSEKLFF,TGTGCCAGCAGCTTACAGGTTACCTCTGAAAAACTGTTTTTT
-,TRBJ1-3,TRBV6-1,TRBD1,CASMTGTGGNTIYF,TGTGCCAGCATGACCGGGACAGGAGGAAACACCATATATTTT
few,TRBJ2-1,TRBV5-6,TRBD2,CASSFFQRGDNEQFF,TGTGCCAGCAGCTTTTTCCAGCGGGGAGACAATGAGCAGTTCTTC
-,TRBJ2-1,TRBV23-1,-,CASSHPPGQRGKDEQFF,TGCGCCAGCAGTCACCCCCCGGGACAACGCGGAAAGGATGAGCAGTTCTTC
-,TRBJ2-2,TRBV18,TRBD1,CASSPYRGDTGELFF,TGTGCCAGCTCACCCTACAGGGGAGACACCGGGGAGCTGTTTTTT
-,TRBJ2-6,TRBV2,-,CASRTVVHSYTGANGLTF,TGTGCCAGCAGGACGGTCGTCCACTCATATACTGGGGCCAACGGCCTGACTTTC
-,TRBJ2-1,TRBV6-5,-,CASSYSFTGREQFF,TGTGCCAGCAGTTACTCCTTTACAGGTCGGGAGCAGTTCTTC
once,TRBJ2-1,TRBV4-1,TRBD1,CASSQLQGMLGSYNEQFF,TGCGCCAGCAGCCAGCTACAGGGGATGTTGGGTTCCTACAATGAGCAGTTCTTC
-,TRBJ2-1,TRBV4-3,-,CASSQDLAAYNEQFF,TGCGCCAGCAGCCAAGATTTGGCAGCCTACAATGAGCAGTTCTTC
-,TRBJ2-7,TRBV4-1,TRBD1,CASSPLRGQGFYEQYF,TGCGCCAGCAGCCCCTTGCGGGGACAGGGTTTCTACGAGCAGTACTTC
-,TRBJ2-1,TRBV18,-,CASSPPVSGAINEQFF,TGTGCCAGCTCACCACCGGTTTCGGGAGCGATCAATGAGCAGTTCTTC
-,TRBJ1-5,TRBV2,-,CASSGGFQPQHF,TGTGCCAGCAGTGGAGGGTTTCAGCCCCAGCATTTT
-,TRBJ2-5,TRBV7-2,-,CASSLGQFKTQYF,TGTGCCAGCAGCTTAGGACAATTTAAGACCCAGTACTTC
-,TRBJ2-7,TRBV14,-,CASSQDLYGRDEQYF,TGTGCCAGCAGCCAAGATCTTTATGGCAGGGACGAGCAGTACTTC
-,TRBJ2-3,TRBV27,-,CASTKRDFNTDTQYF,TGTGCCAGCACCAAACGGGACTTCAACACAGATACGCAGTATTTT
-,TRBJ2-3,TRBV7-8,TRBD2,CASSLAPREDYTDTQYF,TGTGCCAGCAGCTTAGCTCCGCGGGAGGACTATACAGATACGCAGTATTTT
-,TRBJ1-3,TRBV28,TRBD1,CASSLSAGGWGNTIYF,TGTGCCAGCAGTTTAAGCGCAGGGGGGTGGGGAAACACCATATATTTT
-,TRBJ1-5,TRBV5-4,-,CASSLRHRDLYSNQPQHF,TGTGCCAGCAGCTTGCGTCACAGGGACCTATATAGCAATCAGCCCCAGCATTTT
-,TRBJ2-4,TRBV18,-,CASSPYGQQNIQYF,TGTGCCAGCTCACCCTACGGACAGCAAAACATTCAGTACTTC
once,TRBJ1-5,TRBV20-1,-,CRGLGNQPQHF,TGCAGGGGGCTTGGGAATCAGCCCCAGCATTTT
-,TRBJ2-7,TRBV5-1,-,CASSADRFLYEQYF,TGCGCCAGCAGCGCAGACAGGTTTCTCTACGAGCAGTACTTC
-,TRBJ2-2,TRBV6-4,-,CASSDSGRGAGELFF,TGTGCCAGCAGTGACTCGGGCAGGGGTGCCGGGGAGCTGTTTTTT
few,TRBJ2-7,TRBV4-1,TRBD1,CASSQDRGQGYEQYF,TGCGCCAGCAGCCAAGATAGGGGACAGGGTTACGAGCAGTACTTC
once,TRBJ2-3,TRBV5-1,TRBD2,CASSVSGTSGTDTQYF,TGCGCCAGCAGCGTCTCCGGGACTAGCGGAACAGATACGCAGTATTTT
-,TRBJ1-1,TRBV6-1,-,CASRDGEEAFF,TGTGCCAGCAGGGACGGGGAGGAGGCTTTCTTT
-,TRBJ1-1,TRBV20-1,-,CSGQSKTEAFF,TGCAGTGGCCAATCTAAAACTGAAGCTTTCTTT
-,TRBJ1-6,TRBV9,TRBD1,CASSVKDRSSDSPLHF,TGTGCCAGCAGCGTAAAGGACAGGTCATCCGATTCACCCCTCCACTTT
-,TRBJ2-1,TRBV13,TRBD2,CASSSTGLAPRSSYNEQFF,TGTGCCAGCAGCTCTACGGGACTAGCGCCCCGTAGCTCCTACAATGAGCAGTTCTTC
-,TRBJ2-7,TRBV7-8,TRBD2,CASSASGALYEQYF,TGTGCCAGCAGCGCAAGCGGGGCCCTCTACGAGCAGTACTTC
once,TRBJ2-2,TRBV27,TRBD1,CASSLGQRTGELFF,TGTGCCAGCAGTTTGGGACAGCGCACCGGGGAGCTGTTTTTT
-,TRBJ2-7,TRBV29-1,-,CSVGGLGARGYEQYF,TGCAGCGTGGGGGGGCTCGGGGCTAGGGGCTACGAGCAGTACTTC
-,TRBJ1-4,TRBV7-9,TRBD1,CASSYDRGWDEKLFF,TGTGCCAGCAGCTATGACAGGGGATGGGATGAAAAACTGTTTTTT
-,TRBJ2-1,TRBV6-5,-,CASARGRRGGEQFF,TGTGCCAGCGCGAGGGGGAGGAGGGGGGGAGAGCAGTTCTTC
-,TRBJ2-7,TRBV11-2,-,CASSPGLEQYF,TGTGCCAGCAGCCCAGGACTCGAGCAGTACTTC
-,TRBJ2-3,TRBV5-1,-,CASSKQGVTDTQYF,TGCGCCAGCAGCAAACAGGGTGTAACAGATACGCAGTATTTT
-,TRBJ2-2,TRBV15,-,CATSSRTPPNTGELFF,TGTGCCACCAGCAGTCGGACACCTCCGAACACCGGGGAGCTGTTTTTT
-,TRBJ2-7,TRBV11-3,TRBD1,CASSSYGTDYEQYF,TGTGCCAGCAGCTCTTACGGGACAGACTACGAGCAGTACTTC
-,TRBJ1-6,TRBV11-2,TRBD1,CASSFGQGDNSPLHF,TGTGCCAGCAGCTTTGGGCAGGGGGATAATTCACCCCTCCACTTT